Listed here are 30 T cell receptor beta chains from one sample, sequenced in a study of cytotoxic CD8 clonotypes in ibrutinib-treated CLL. Data came from immunoSEQ multiplex PCR; TCRdb stores just in-frame clones and leaves some out. The data hold 330,000 or so clones, with 60% to 80% observed a single time. The sequencing used PBMCs, collected after 36 months of ibrutinib treatment. Every receptor here comes from a human donor with chronic lymphocytic leukemia.

V gene TRBV27 combines with J gene TRBJ1-5; D perhaps matches TRBD1 (5 bases). CDR1 and CDR2 from the germline V gene are MNHEY and SMNVEV (reference sequence). This CDR3 comprises 15 residues. The V end lost 3 bases, the J end lost 6 bases, and 15 bases lay between the germline ends. As DNA, the CDR3 is TGTGCCAGCAGTTTTCGGAGGGGAGGAAGTCAGCCCCAGCATTTT. Translating it yields CASSFRRGGSQPQHF.

This sequence joins TRBV6-5 and TRBJ2-1; no definite D call. The germline V gene encodes CDR1 MNHEY and CDR2 SVGAGI. The CDR3 length is 13 residues. Trimming stripped 0 bases from V and 6 bases from J, with 6 bases between. The chain's CDR3 is CASSYSIFNEQFF. For the CDR3, the DNA is TGTGCCAGCAGTTACTCGATATTCAATGAGCAGTTCTTC.

This chain connects TRBV27 to TRBJ2-1, with 10 nucleotides matching TRBD2. There are 17 residues in the CDR3. The junction had 9 bases not matched to a gene; V was cut back by 7 bases and J by 0 bases. Germline CDR1 reads MNHEY; CDR2 reads SMNVEV (reference sequence). CDR3 DNA: TGTGCCAGCATCGCTCGGACTAGCGGTTTCTCCTACAATGAGCAGTTCTTC. Its protein is CASIARTSGFSYNEQFF.

V is TRBV4-1 and J is TRBJ2-7; 10 bases are a match to TRBD1. Germline CDR1 is MGHRA and CDR2 is YSYEKL. V was pared by 4 bases and J by 4 bases, with 4 bases of the junction left unmatched. CDR3 length: 14 amino acids. The CDR3 DNA reads as TGCGCCAGCAGCCTCGGACAGGGGGAGTACGAGCAGTACTTC. Protein product: CASSLGQGEYEQYF.

The V and J genes are TRBV6-5 and TRBJ1-3, with D perhaps matching TRBD1 (5 bases). The germline V and J ends were trimmed by 3 bases and 0 bases, with 9 bases remaining between them. The germline gives CDR1 MNHEY, CDR2 SVGAGI. The CDR3 loop spans 15 amino acids. CDR3 sequence reads: CASSYTGDSGNTIYF. CDR3 DNA sequence: TGTGCCAGCAGTTATACAGGAGACTCTGGAAACACCATATATTTT.

The V call is TRBV6-6, the J call TRBJ2-1; TRBD1 agrees at 8 bases. This CDR3 is 13 amino acids long. Per the germline V gene, CDR1 is MNHNY and CDR2 is SVGAGI (reference sequence). After removal of 4 bases from V and 7 bases from J, the junction contained 3 bases not matched to a gene. CDR3 in amino acids: CASSSRQGNEQFF. The CDR3 DNA reads as TGTGCCAGCAGTTCCAGACAGGGGAATGAGCAGTTCTTC.

The V gene is TRBV18, the J gene TRBJ2-7; TRBD2 is a possible D gene (5 bases). With 0 bases removed from V and 0 bases from J, the gap between germline ends came to 9 bases. CDR1 is KGHSH and CDR2 is LQKENI in the germline V gene. CDR3 length equals 15 residues. The CDR3 nucleotides are TGTGCCAGCTCACCACCGGTAAGCGGCTCCTACGAGCAGTACTTC. It specifies CASSPPVSGSYEQYF.

The chain couples TRBV5-1 to TRBJ1-2; possible D gene TRBD1, 5 bases. V was shortened by 0 bases and J by 6 bases, with 12 bases between the two germline ends. This CDR3 has 14 residues. The germline V gene encodes CDR1 SGHRS and CDR2 YFSETQ. This CDR3 is CASSLGTGGDGYTF. In DNA, the CDR3 is TGCGCCAGCAGCTTGGGCACAGGAGGGGATGGCTACACCTTC. Looking up the rest from reference TRBV5-1 and TRBJ1-2 gives the full variable domain: KAGVTQTPRYLIKTRGQQVTLSCSPISGHRSVSWYQQTPGQGLQFLFEYFSETQRNKGNFPGRFSGRQFSNSRSEMNVSTLELGDSALYLCASSLGTGGDGYTFGSGTRLTVV.

The chain links TRBV4-3 to TRBJ2-7; D gene ambiguous. This CDR3 region has 16 residues. Germline lookup yields CDR1 LGHNA and CDR2 YSLEER. Trimming stripped 0 bases from V and 0 bases from J, with 12 bases between. The CDR3 reads CASSQEGGFGSYEQYF. CDR3 coding DNA: TGCGCCAGCAGCCAAGAAGGCGGTTTCGGCTCCTACGAGCAGTACTTC.

The J gene is TRBJ2-3, the V gene TRBV10-3; 9 bases fit TRBD2. The V and J ends lost 10 bases and 0 bases, in that order; junction bases with no gene match: 5. This CDR3 region has 14 residues. Looked up from germline, CDR1 is ENHRY and CDR2 is SYGVKD. CDR3 loop: CATRTSVSTDTQYF. In DNA form, the CDR3 reads TGTGCCACTCGGACTAGCGTAAGCACAGATACGCAGTATTTT.

V usage is TRBV2 and J usage is TRBJ2-7; TRBD2 matches 8 bases. In germline, CDR1 is SNHLY, CDR2 FYNNEI. CDR3 size: 14 residues. The V segment lost 8 bases and the J segment 3 bases; nucleotides outside the gene matches: 9. CDR3 sequence reads: CASRRGGEHYEQYF. The CDR3 DNA sequence: TGTGCCAGCCGCCGGGGGGGGGAACACTACGAGCAGTACTTC.

V gene TRBV27 combines with J gene TRBJ2-6; no clear D. Looked up from germline, CDR1 is MNHEY and CDR2 is SMNVEV (reference sequence). The CDR3 is 13 amino acids. The V gene lost 3 bases and the J gene lost 3 bases, with 3 bases spanning the gap. CDR3 in DNA: TGTGCCAGCAGTTTTGGTGGGGCCAACGTCCTGACTTTC. It specifies CASSFGGANVLTF.

The chain recombines TRBV9 with TRBJ2-7, with 12 bases identical to TRBD2. After removal of 4 bases from V and 2 bases from J, the junction contained 7 bases not matched to a gene. The CDR3 is made up of 16 amino acids. Germline assignment: CDR1 SGDLS and CDR2 YYNGEE. The CDR3 loop reads CASSSSLAGGTYEQYF. In DNA, the CDR3 is TGTGCCAGCAGCTCTTCACTAGCGGGAGGAACCTACGAGCAGTACTTC.

The V and J genes are TRBV6-6 and TRBJ2-7; D not resolved. The germline gives CDR1 MNHNY, CDR2 SVGAGI (reference sequence). The CDR3 loop spans 13 amino acids. V was cut by 4 bases and J by 3 bases, with 10 bases left in between. CDR3 loop: CASSWVANYEQYF. The DNA of the CDR3 is TGTGCCAGCAGTTGGGTAGCCAACTACGAGCAGTACTTC.

This chain links TRBV11-3 with TRBJ2-1, with 10 positions matching TRBD2. The junction had 2 bases not matched to a gene; V was cut back by 1 base and J by 8 bases. CDR3 length: 14 amino acids. Germline CDR1 SGHNT, CDR2 YENEEA. The CDR3 reads CASSLGLAGDEQFF. The CDR3 DNA is TGTGCCAGCAGCTTAGGGCTAGCGGGGGATGAGCAGTTCTTC.

This clone showed up just a few times. The chain combines TRBV18 with TRBJ2-5, with a tentative D call TRBD1 (6 bases). Germline values: CDR1 KGHSH, CDR2 LQKENI. The CDR3 consists of 15 residues. V lost 0 bases and J lost 0, with 8 bases in between. In DNA, the CDR3 is TGTGCCAGCTCACCACCGTCAGGGGACCAAGAGACCCAGTACTTC. As protein: CASSPPSGDQETQYF.

V usage is TRBV5-1 and J usage is TRBJ1-6, with 8 bases that match TRBD1. The CDR3 sequence is 16 residues long. Germline V gene lookup returns CDR1 SGHRS and CDR2 YFSETQ. Trimming took 4 bases from V and 6 from J; bases not matched to a gene: 9. This CDR3 is CASSRTMGQVNSPLHF. CDR3 in DNA: TGCGCCAGCAGCCGGACTATGGGACAGGTTAATTCACCCCTCCACTTT.

This sequence joins TRBV28 and TRBJ1-2, with TRBD1 identical over 8 bases. The J segment lost 4 bases and the V segment lost 2 bases, leaving 6 bases of the junction unmatched. In germline, CDR1 is MDHEN, CDR2 SYDVKM. The CDR3 extends over 15 amino acids. The CDR3 here is CASSLGQGLGYGYTF. The CDR3 DNA reads TGTGCCAGCAGTTTAGGACAGGGTCTGGGCTATGGCTACACCTTC.

This clone appeared a few times. This chain connects TRBV9 to TRBJ2-7; D might be TRBD2 (6 bases). CDR1 and CDR2 (germline): SGDLS, YYNGEE. V lost 0 bases to trimming and J lost 6 bases, with 22 bases between them. This CDR3 has 17 residues. The chain's CDR3 is CASSVGDLVGAAGEQYF. Written as DNA, the CDR3 is TGTGCCAGCAGCGTAGGGGACTTGGTTGGCGCGGCGGGCGAGCAGTACTTC.

V usage is TRBV6-5 and J usage is TRBJ2-7; D not certain. The CDR3 spans 13 residues. CDR1 is MNHEY and CDR2 is SVGAGI in the germline V gene. V dropped 2 bases and J dropped 0 bases, with 5 bases sitting between them. CDR3 in DNA: TGTGCCAGCAGTTACGCTAACTCCTACGAGCAGTACTTC. Translated, it gives CASSYANSYEQYF.

The genes are TRBV7-6 and TRBJ2-2; D not certain. Germline-derived CDR1 and CDR2 are SGHVS and FNYEAQ. Trimming took off 3 bases at V and 7 bases at J, with 9 bases between the two ends. This CDR3 spans 13 amino acids. In DNA form, the CDR3 reads TGTGCCAGCAGCTTCAGACGCAACGGGGAGCTGTTTTTT. Its protein product is CASSFRRNGELFF. Full variable domain (remainder filled in from reference TRBV7-6 and TRBJ2-2): GAGVSQSPRYKVTKRGQDVALRCDPISGHVSLYWYRQALGQGPEFLTYFNYEAQQDKSGLPNDRFSAERPEGSISTLTIQRTEQRDSAMYRCASSFRRNGELFFGEGSRLTVL.

There are a few counts of this clone. This sequence joins TRBV5-8 and TRBJ2-7, with 11 positions matching TRBD1. Trimming removed 2 bases from V and 6 bases from J; junction bases left unmatched: 4. In germline, CDR1 is SGHTS, CDR2 YDEGEE. The CDR3 covers 14 residues. The CDR3 DNA reads TGTGCCAGCAGCTTCGGACAGGGGGCTGGCGAGCAGTACTTC. Translated, it gives CASSFGQGAGEQYF.

The chain is built from TRBV11-2 and TRBJ2-7, with no clear D. The germline V and J ends were trimmed by 2 bases and 2 bases, with 7 bases remaining between them. The CDR3 extends over 13 amino acids. Germline V gene sequence: CDR1 SGHAT, CDR2 FQNNGV. The CDR3 spells CASSLSTTYEQYF. CDR3 in DNA: TGTGCCAGCAGCTTAAGCACCACCTACGAGCAGTACTTC.

V gene TRBV19 combines with J gene TRBJ2-1; TRBD1 is a possible D gene (6 bases). The CDR3 runs to 13 residues. The V gene's germline CDR1 is LNHDA and CDR2 SQIVND (reference sequence). Trimming took 6 bases from V and 9 from J, leaving 15 bases between them. CDR3 region: CASRRARGTEQFF. The CDR3 coding sequence is TGTGCCAGTAGACGCGCCAGGGGTACTGAGCAGTTCTTC.

This chain uses TRBV5-1 with TRBJ1-2, with 7 bases that match TRBD1. V gave up 5 bases and J gave up 4 bases; unmatched junction bases: 8. The germline gives CDR1 SGHRS, CDR2 YFSETQ. The CDR3 has 14 residues. The CDR3 here is CASSPTGAVYGYTF. CDR3 nucleotide sequence: TGCGCCAGCAGTCCTACAGGGGCTGTCTATGGCTACACCTTC.

V is TRBV5-1 and J is TRBJ1-4; the D gene is possibly TRBD1 (5 bases). CDR1 is SGHRS and CDR2 is YFSETQ in the germline V gene. This CDR3 comprises 14 residues. The V end lost 4 bases, the J end lost 6 bases, and 13 bases lay between the germline ends. The CDR3 reads CASSPSGHDEKLFF. In DNA, the CDR3 is TGCGCCAGCAGCCCGTCCGGACACGATGAAAAACTGTTTTTT.

V usage is TRBV4-1 and J usage is TRBJ2-1, with 8 bases identical to TRBD2. Germline-derived CDR1 and CDR2 are MGHRA and YSYEKL. The CDR3 is 19 amino acids. Unmatched junction bases numbered 14, after V lost 0 bases and J lost 4 bases. CDR3 sequence: CASSQDWQGSGRRYNEQFF. CDR3 DNA: TGCGCCAGCAGCCAAGATTGGCAGGGAAGCGGGAGAAGGTACAATGAGCAGTTCTTC.

This chain joins TRBV7-2 and TRBJ1-2, with D possibly TRBD1 on 5 matching bases. The ends were cut back, 3 bases at V and 3 bases at J, with 20 bases in the middle. The germline gives CDR1 SGHTA, CDR2 FQGNSA. The CDR3 runs 17 residues. CDR3 sequence: CASSLSRAGTFDYGYTF. The DNA for the CDR3 is TGTGCCAGCAGCTTGTCGCGTGCAGGGACCTTTGACTATGGCTACACCTTC.

In regard to this clone: Distinct nucleotide sequences in the sample also encode this CDR3. The CDR3 bases are TGTGCCAGCAGCAATAATGAAAAACTGTTTTTT. It specifies CASSNNEKLFF. The V and J genes are TRBV9 and TRBJ1-4; D is undetermined. Germline lookup yields CDR1 SGDLS and CDR2 YYNGEE. The CDR3 consists of 11 residues. Between the trimmed V and J ends, which lost 4 bases and 4 bases, there was a span of 2 bases.

The rearrangement uses TRBV28 and TRBJ2-5, with TRBD2 matching 9 bases. V lost 3 bases to trimming and J lost 1 base; unmatched junction nucleotides: 15. Germline V lookup: CDR1 MDHEN, CDR2 SYDVKM. The CDR3 spans 19 residues. This chain's CDR3 is CASSFPLLAGKATQETQYF. For the CDR3, the DNA is TGTGCCAGCAGTTTCCCCCTCCTAGCGGGAAAAGCGACCCAAGAGACCCAGTACTTC. Filled out from reference TRBV28 and TRBJ2-5, the complete variable domain reads DVKVTQSSRYLVKRTGEKVFLECVQDMDHENMFWYRQDPGLGLRLIYFSYDVKMKEKGDIPEGYSVSREKKERFSLILESASTNQTSMYLCASSFPLLAGKATQETQYFGPGTRLLVL.